The present T cell receptor beta chain was sequenced within a study of cytomegalovirus exposure and HLA in healthy donors. This clone was detected only a few times. Antigen unknown. Study observations and caveats: A missense variant in DCLRE1C was later tied to TCR beta V- and J-gene trimming. Certain sequence variants were highly shared and formed a cluster, and this cluster was likely a sequencing artifact.

Vbeta (60) and Jbeta (13) primers were used in the PCR. Sequencing used immunoSEQ multiplex PCR; TCRdb keeps in-frame clones, though not all of them. The repertoire consists of about 260,000 clones, with around 66% occurring once and the leading ten covering about 2.2%. The ends lost 4 bases at V and 10 bases at J; junction bases unmatched: 12. This CDR3 is built from 13 residues. In germline, CDR1 is GTSNPN, CDR2 SVGIG (reference sequence). The sequence came from a female donor in good health and CMV-seronegative. The material sequenced was PBMCs. V gene TRBV30 combines with J gene TRBJ1-1; 7 nucleotides align to TRBD1. Written as DNA, the CDR3 is TGTGCCTGGACCTTCAGACAGGGCTTTGGAGCTTTCTTT. It codes for CAWTFRQGFGAFF.